This T cell receptor beta chain was recovered during a study of T cell responses to AZD1222 COVID-19 vaccine. Across the whole study: Pooling was applied to second doses at about 4 or about 12 weeks.

The data were produced by immunoSEQ multiplex PCR, yet TCRdb's version contains in-frame clones alone and is incomplete. The sample includes about 54,000 clones, 89% seen only once; the top ten take roughly 2.1%. As regards this clone: Antigen: not known.

Broader study findings: Spike-spanning, vaccine-associated CD4 TCRs were dominant at 160-218 and 743-854. Two AZD1222 administrations were followed by greater Spike-specific TCR breadth and depth. Clonal diversity may have been underestimated in mostly white British donors.

The origin of this receptor is an adult in good health. This sample comprised peripheral blood, obtained on day 0 of AZD1222 vaccination.

The CDR3 DNA sequence: TGTGCCAGTAGTACCGGACTAGCGGGAGTGTCTACGCAGTATTTT. Protein sequence: CASSTGLAGVSTQYF. The chain links TRBV19 to TRBJ2-3; 13 nucleotides match TRBD2. CDR1 LNHDA and CDR2 SQIVND come from the germline V gene (reference sequence). V shed 4 bases and J 8 bases; nucleotides not matched to a gene: 6. The CDR3 is made up of 15 amino acids.